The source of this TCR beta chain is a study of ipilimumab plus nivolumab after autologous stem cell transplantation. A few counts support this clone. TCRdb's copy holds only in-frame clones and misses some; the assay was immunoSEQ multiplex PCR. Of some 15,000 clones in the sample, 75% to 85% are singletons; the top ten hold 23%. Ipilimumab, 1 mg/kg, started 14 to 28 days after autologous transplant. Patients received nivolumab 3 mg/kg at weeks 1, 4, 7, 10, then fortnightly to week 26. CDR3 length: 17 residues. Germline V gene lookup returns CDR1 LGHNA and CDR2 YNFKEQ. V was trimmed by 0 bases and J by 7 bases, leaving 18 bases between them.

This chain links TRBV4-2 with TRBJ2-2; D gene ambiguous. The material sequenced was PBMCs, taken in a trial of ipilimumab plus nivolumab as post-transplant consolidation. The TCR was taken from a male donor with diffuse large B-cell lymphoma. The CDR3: CASSQELLLTLGGELFF. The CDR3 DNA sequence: TGTGCCAGCAGCCAAGAGCTGTTGCTAACCCTCGGCGGGGAGCTGTTTTTT.